What follows are 7 T cell receptor beta chains derived from one specimen sequenced in a study of T cell responses to AZD1222 COVID-19 vaccine (dated by TCRdb to the early 2020s). The time point label of this sample denotes: baseline before first vaccination. Receptors were amplified or captured by the immunoSEQ multiplex PCR assay. The table was pulled from immuneACCESS by TCRdb, which kept in-frame rearrangements only. Such tables lose some clones; where checked, under half of the loss comes from unresolved V genes, and the rest has no known cause. Recorded for this sample are 65,000 to 90,000 clones; about nine tenths of them occurred a single time. The ten most abundant clones make up 5.5% to 8% of the sample. The specimen was peripheral blood, collected on day 0 of AZD1222 vaccination. The receptors shown here come from an adult in good health.

This clone was picked up a small number of times. The genes are TRBV28 and TRBJ1-2; perhaps TRBD1 as D (5 bases). Germline assignment: CDR1 MDHEN and CDR2 SYDVKM. The CDR3 runs to 14 residues. V was shortened by 4 bases and J by 6 bases, with 15 bases between the two germline ends. CDR3 in DNA: TGTGCCAGCAGTTCTTCCGGGACCATAAATGGCTACACCTTC. This encodes CASSSSGTINGYTF.

V and J are TRBV10-3 and TRBJ1-1; D ambiguous. Germline CDR1 and CDR2: ENHRY and SYGVKD. With 5 bases removed from V and 0 bases from J, the gap between germline ends came to 7 bases. The CDR3 contains 13 residues. The CDR3 region has the DNA TGTGCCATCAGTCGGGATATGAACACTGAAGCTTTCTTT. Translating gives CAISRDMNTEAFF.

The chain uses TRBV7-2 and TRBJ1-2, with 7 bases matching TRBD1. Trimming cost V 6 bases and J 7 bases; bases outside gene matches: 8. The CDR3 is 13 residues long. The germline V gene encodes CDR1 SGHTA and CDR2 FQGNSA. In nucleotides, the CDR3 is TGTGCCAGCAGTTTGACAGGGTATTCTGGCTACACCTTC. It codes for CASSLTGYSGYTF.

The chain couples TRBV10-3 to TRBJ2-1; TRBD1 agrees at 7 bases. This CDR3 has 14 residues. Per the germline V gene, CDR1 is ENHRY and CDR2 is SYGVKD. J was trimmed by 0 bases and V by 7 bases; bases with no gene match: 3. The CDR3 nucleotides read TGTGCCATCACCCGGGACAGCTCCTACAATGAGCAGTTCTTC. Protein: CAITRDSSYNEQFF.

The chain uses TRBV4-1 and TRBJ1-5; perhaps TRBD1 as D (6 bases). The V and J ends lost 0 bases and 6 bases respectively, with 15 bases between them. CDR1 is MGHRA, CDR2 YSYEKL, per germline. CDR3 length: 16 residues. The chain's CDR3 is CASSQDWQGLSQPQHF. The DNA for the CDR3 is TGCGCCAGCAGCCAAGATTGGCAGGGGCTGTCTCAGCCCCAGCATTTT.

The chain has TRBV7-2 and TRBJ1-5, with unresolved D. Trimming shortened V by 1 base and J by 2 bases, and 6 bases separated the two germline ends. The CDR3 runs to 14 residues. Germline CDR1 and CDR2: SGHTA and FQGNSA. CDR3 residues: CASSLEGRNQPQHF. The DNA for the CDR3 is TGTGCCAGCAGCTTAGAGGGTCGCAATCAGCCCCAGCATTTT. The whole variable domain, filled in from reference TRBV7-2 and TRBJ1-5, reads GAGVSQSPSNKVTEKGKDVELRCDPISGHTALYWYRQSLGQGLEFLIYFQGNSAPDKSGLPSDRFSAERTGGSVSTLTIQRTQQEDSAVYLCASSLEGRNQPQHFGDGTRLSIL.

The chain has TRBV28 and TRBJ2-1; 7 bases are shared with TRBD2. The CDR3 totals 14 residues. Germline CDR1 reads MDHEN; CDR2 reads SYDVKM. V shed 7 bases, J shed 12 bases, and the junction held 15 bases outside the gene matches. The DNA for the CDR3 is TGTGCCAGCACCGACGTACGGACCGGCGGGGGGCAGTTCTTC. This encodes CASTDVRTGGGQFF.